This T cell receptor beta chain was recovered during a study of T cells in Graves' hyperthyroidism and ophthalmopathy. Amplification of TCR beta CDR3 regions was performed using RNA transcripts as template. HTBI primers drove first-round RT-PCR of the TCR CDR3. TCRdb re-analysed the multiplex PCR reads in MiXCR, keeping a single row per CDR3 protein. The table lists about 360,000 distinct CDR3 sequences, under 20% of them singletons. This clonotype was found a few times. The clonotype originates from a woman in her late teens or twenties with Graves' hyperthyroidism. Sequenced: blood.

The CDR3 spells CASSPPGSGSPLHF. The DNA for the CDR3 is TGTGCCAGCAGCCCCCCGGGATCGGGGTCACCCCTCCACTTT. The chain couples TRBV7-9 to TRBJ1-6; no clear D gene. The length of the CDR3 is 14 residues. V shed 5 bases and J shed 10 bases, with 15 bases lying between them. In germline, CDR1 is SEHNR, CDR2 FQNEAQ (reference sequence).